A single sample is the source of the 22 T cell receptor beta chains below, sequenced in a study of glioma-infiltrating T cells after dendritic cell vaccination. Profiling relied on immunoSEQ multiplex PCR, and the TCRdb table lists in-frame clones only, not all of them. The data hold tens of thousands of clones, with 80% to 85% observed a single time. The source material was blood, sampled before dendritic cell vaccination. These receptors all come from a human donor with glioblastoma.

This chain links TRBV2 with TRBJ1-4, with D maybe TRBD1 (6 bases). V lost 4 bases, J lost 0 bases, and 9 bases lay in between. From germline, CDR1 is SNHLY and CDR2 FYNNEI. This CDR3 region has 15 residues. The CDR3 region has the DNA TGTGCCAGCAGTGCGGACAGTCCAACTAATGAAAAACTGTTTTTT. Its protein is CASSADSPTNEKLFF. The whole variable domain, filled in from reference TRBV2 and TRBJ1-4, reads EPEVTQTPSHQVTQMGQEVILRCVPISNHLYFYWYRQILGQKVEFLVSFYNNEISEKSEIFDDQFSVERPDGSNFTLKIRSTKLEDSAMYFCASSADSPTNEKLFFGSGTQLSVL.

This clone has just one count. The V gene is TRBV2, the J gene TRBJ2-1, with D maybe TRBD1 (6 bases). V lost 5 bases to trimming and J lost 12 bases, with 14 bases between them. Germline CDR1 and CDR2: SNHLY and FYNNEI. CDR3 size: 12 residues. This CDR3 is CASSRQAAGQFF. The CDR3 nucleotides read TGTGCCAGCAGTCGACAGGCAGCCGGGCAGTTCTTC.

The rearrangement links TRBV5-1 to TRBJ2-3, with D perhaps matching TRBD1 (6 bases). Germline CDR1 SGHRS, CDR2 YFSETQ. The V and J ends lost 0 bases and 2 bases respectively, with 13 bases between them. CDR3 size: 16 residues. CDR3 sequence (DNA): TGCGCCAGCAGCTTGGCCGCAGGGGCAAACACAGATACGCAGTATTTT. It encodes CASSLAAGANTDTQYF.

This clone was observed a handful of times. The chain carries TRBV28 and TRBJ2-7, with D perhaps TRBD2 (5 bases). Germline loops: CDR1 MDHEN, CDR2 SYDVKM. Trimming shortened V by 8 bases and J by 0 bases, and 14 bases separated the two germline ends. This CDR3 spans 14 amino acids. The CDR3 DNA follows: TGTGCCAGCCTATTGACCGGGGACTCCTACGAGCAGTACTTC. It is translated as CASLLTGDSYEQYF. Full variable domain (outside the CDR3, taken from reference TRBV28 and TRBJ2-7): DVKVTQSSRYLVKRTGEKVFLECVQDMDHENMFWYRQDPGLGLRLIYFSYDVKMKEKGDIPEGYSVSREKKERFSLILESASTNQTSMYLCASLLTGDSYEQYFGPGTRLTVT.

This chain connects TRBV11-2 to TRBJ1-1, with unresolved D. Trimming removed 5 bases from V and 0 bases from J, with 16 bases in between. This CDR3 spans 16 amino acids. From germline, CDR1 is SGHAT and CDR2 FQNNGV. In DNA, the CDR3 is TGTGCCAGCAGCCTAGGGTGGGGAGCCATGAACACTGAAGCTTTCTTT. It is translated as CASSLGWGAMNTEAFF.

This CDR3 reads CASSYSAGEDTEAFF. CDR3 bases: TGTGCCAGCAGTTACTCGGCAGGGGAAGACACTGAAGCTTTCTTT. This chain links TRBV6-5 with TRBJ1-1, with D perhaps matching TRBD1 (6 bases). CDR3 length: 15 amino acids. Germline loops: CDR1 MNHEY, CDR2 SVGAGI. V shed 0 bases and J shed 3 bases, with 11 bases lying between them.

This clone was seen a single time. The chain carries TRBV7-6 and TRBJ2-7; the D gene is possibly TRBD2 (6 bases). Trimming took off 1 base at V and 3 bases at J, with 10 bases between the two ends. Germline V gene lookup returns CDR1 SGHVS and CDR2 FNYEAQ. This CDR3 comprises 14 residues. The CDR3 protein is CASSLVPGLYEQYF. CDR3 DNA sequence: TGTGCCAGCAGCTTAGTCCCGGGACTCTACGAGCAGTACTTC.

The V gene is TRBV4-1, the J gene TRBJ2-3; D possibly corresponds to TRBD2 (6 bases). CDR1 and CDR2 (germline): MGHRA, YSYEKL. The CDR3 has 18 residues. With 3 bases removed from V and 6 bases from J, the gap between germline ends came to 25 bases. This CDR3 reads CASSHLNRDSFSRDTQYF. The CDR3 nucleotides are TGCGCCAGCAGCCACCTCAACCGGGACTCATTCTCCCGGGATACGCAGTATTTT.

The chain is built from TRBV30 and TRBJ1-2; D possibly corresponds to TRBD1 (5 bases). The germline gives CDR1 GTSNPN, CDR2 SVGIG (reference sequence). This CDR3 spans 15 amino acids. Between the trimmed V and J ends, which lost 2 bases and 1 base, there was a span of 14 bases. The CDR3 sequence is CAWSPRRQNNYGYTF. The CDR3 DNA follows: TGTGCCTGGAGTCCAAGGAGACAGAATAACTATGGCTACACCTTC. Variable domain in full (rest from reference TRBV30 and TRBJ1-2): SQTIHQWPATLVQPVGSPLSLECTVEGTSNPNLYWYRQAAGRGLQLLFYSVGIGQISSEVPQNLSASRPQDRQFILSSKKLLLSDSGFYLCAWSPRRQNNYGYTFGSGTRLTVV.

The sample holds a few counts of this clone. The rearrangement joins TRBV7-3 to TRBJ1-2, with 7 bases identical to TRBD1. V lost 5 bases to trimming and J lost 5 bases; unmatched junction nucleotides: 8. The length of the CDR3 is 14 residues. Germline CDR1 SGHTA, CDR2 FQGTGA. CDR3 in amino acids: CASSQDRNNYGYTF. The CDR3 DNA sequence: TGTGCCAGCAGCCAGGACAGGAATAATTATGGCTACACCTTC. Together with reference TRBV7-3 and TRBJ1-2, the CDR3 gives the full variable domain: GAGVSQTPSNKVTEKGKYVELRCDPISGHTALYWYRQSLGQGPEFLIYFQGTGAADDSGLPNDRFFAVRPEGSVSTLKIQRTERGDSAVYLCASSQDRNNYGYTFGSGTRLTVV.

The chain carries TRBV7-3 and TRBJ2-2; unclear D gene. V was pared by 5 bases and J by 8 bases, with 9 bases between. Per germline, CDR1 SGHTA and CDR2 FQGTGA. The CDR3 consists of 12 residues. The CDR3 region is CASSMSGGELFF. In DNA, the CDR3 is TGTGCCAGCAGCATGTCCGGGGGGGAGCTGTTTTTT. Looking up the rest from reference TRBV7-3 and TRBJ2-2 gives the full variable domain: GAGVSQTPSNKVTEKGKYVELRCDPISGHTALYWYRQSLGQGPEFLIYFQGTGAADDSGLPNDRFFAVRPEGSVSTLKIQRTERGDSAVYLCASSMSGGELFFGEGSRLTVL.

V gene TRBV2 combines with J gene TRBJ1-6; TRBD1 agrees at 8 bases. This CDR3 comprises 14 residues. With V trimmed by 8 bases and J by 7 bases, 7 bases remained unmatched. Germline assignment: CDR1 SNHLY and CDR2 FYNNEI. Here the CDR3 DNA reads TGTGCCAGCTCCGGGACAGGAGAAAATTCACCCCTCCACTTT. Translation: CASSGTGENSPLHF.

This clone has a single count. This chain joins TRBV4-1 and TRBJ1-1; tentatively, D is TRBD1 (6 bases). The V gene's germline CDR1 is MGHRA and CDR2 YSYEKL. The CDR3 runs 19 residues. Deletions cut 4 bases from V and 3 bases from J, with 27 bases between. The CDR3 is CASSRDSIGGQGSYTEAFF. CDR3 nucleotide sequence: TGCGCCAGCAGCCGAGACTCTATTGGGGGACAAGGATCTTACACTGAAGCTTTCTTT.

The gene calls are TRBV2 and TRBJ2-2, with 9 bases aligning to TRBD1. The J segment lost 3 bases and the V segment lost 6 bases, leaving 17 bases of the junction unmatched. Germline CDR1 SNHLY, CDR2 FYNNEI. CDR3 length equals 19 residues. The CDR3 DNA is TGTGCCAGCAGCGAAAGTCGTACAGTTTGGACAGGGGACACCGGGGAGCTGTTTTTT. It specifies CASSESRTVWTGDTGELFF.

By share, this clone counts as medium-sized. The chain combines TRBV4-2 with TRBJ1-6; D is undetermined. With 1 base removed from V and 8 bases from J, the gap between germline ends came to 6 bases. This CDR3 has 13 amino acids. The germline CDR1 and CDR2 sequences are LGHNA and YNFKEQ. CDR3 DNA: TGTGCCAGCAGCCAAGGTATCGATTCACCCCTCCACTTT. This codes for CASSQGIDSPLHF.

The CDR3 DNA sequence: TGTGCCAGCCCCCGACAGACTCGTTCAGGGAACTATGGCTACACCTTC. Encoded protein: CASPRQTRSGNYGYTF. The chain joins TRBV18 to TRBJ1-2, with D perhaps matching TRBD1 (5 bases). The germline gives CDR1 KGHSH, CDR2 LQKENI. V lost 8 bases to trimming and J lost 2 bases, with 21 bases between them. This CDR3 is built from 16 residues.

The gene calls are TRBV29-1 and TRBJ2-3; D is undetermined. CDR3 length: 12 amino acids. V lost 6 bases, J lost 2 bases, and 9 bases lay in between. CDR1 SQVTM and CDR2 ANQGSEA come from the germline V gene. Here the CDR3 reads CSVTSSTDTQYF. The DNA for the CDR3 is TGCAGCGTAACGAGTTCCACAGATACGCAGTATTTT.

This clone was seen a handful of times. This chain uses TRBV5-6 with TRBJ1-6; 8 nucleotides line up with TRBD1. Germline V gene lookup returns CDR1 SGHDT and CDR2 YYEEEE. This CDR3 spans 11 amino acids. V was pared by 4 bases and J by 13 bases, with 1 base of the junction left unmatched. CDR3 residues: CASSRQGPLHF. CDR3 nucleotide sequence: TGTGCCAGCAGCCGACAGGGGCCCCTCCACTTT.

CDR3 nucleotide sequence: TGTGCCAGCAGCCCTTCAGGGGCAGTGCGTTCCGAGCGATATGGCTACACCTTC. Residues: CASSPSGAVRSERYGYTF. This chain connects TRBV7-9 to TRBJ1-2; tentative D call: TRBD1 (6 bases). The CDR3 covers 18 residues. Trimming removed 5 bases at V and 5 bases at J, with 27 bases between. Germline CDR1 reads SEHNR; CDR2 reads FQNEAQ (reference sequence).

The rearrangement joins TRBV7-9 to TRBJ2-1; 10 bases are shared with TRBD2. The germline CDR1 and CDR2 sequences are SEHNR and FQNEAQ (reference sequence). The CDR3 is 16 amino acids. The V segment lost 5 bases and the J segment 4 bases; nucleotides outside the gene matches: 8. CDR3 DNA sequence: TGTGCCAGCAGCCCATTTAGCGGGGGGCTTTACAATGAGCAGTTCTTC. It encodes CASSPFSGGLYNEQFF.

The chain joins TRBV5-1 to TRBJ2-5, with 10 bases fitting TRBD2. V lost 3 bases, J lost 2 bases, and 7 bases stayed unmatched. CDR3 length: 16 amino acids. Germline V CDR1 and CDR2: SGHRS, YFSETQ. The CDR3 here is CASSSSGGAIQETQYF. In DNA, the CDR3 is TGCGCCAGCAGCTCGAGCGGGGGGGCTATACAAGAGACCCAGTACTTC.

This clone was detected only once. The V call is TRBV2, the J call TRBJ2-1, with 8 bases identical to TRBD1. Germline CDR1 SNHLY, CDR2 FYNNEI. The CDR3 extends over 15 amino acids. After removal of 5 bases from V and 0 bases from J, the junction contained 3 bases not matched to a gene. The chain's CDR3 is CASSPDRVSYNEQFF. For the CDR3, the DNA is TGTGCCAGCAGTCCGGACAGGGTCTCCTACAATGAGCAGTTCTTC. Variable domain in full (rest from reference TRBV2 and TRBJ2-1): EPEVTQTPSHQVTQMGQEVILRCVPISNHLYFYWYRQILGQKVEFLVSFYNNEISEKSEIFDDQFSVERPDGSNFTLKIRSTKLEDSAMYFCASSPDRVSYNEQFFGPGTRLTVL.